These 30 T cell receptor beta chains were all obtained from the same sample, sequenced in a study of blood T cell repertoires in COVID-19. Assay: immunoSEQ multiplex PCR; the TCRdb copy retains only in-frame clones and omits some. Counted here are tens of thousands of clones, under 85% occurring once; the ten biggest clones make up over 7%. Sequencing was performed on peripheral blood. Receptors were obtained from a man aged 55-75 years with active COVID-19.

The chain has TRBV27 and TRBJ2-7; 11 bases map to TRBD2. There are 14 residues in the CDR3. Germline V gene lookup returns CDR1 MNHEY and CDR2 SMNVEV (reference sequence). J was trimmed by 5 bases and V by 7 bases; bases with no gene match: 7. CDR3 in DNA: TGTGCCAGCACCACACTAGCGGGAGCTCACGAGCAGTACTTC. This sequence encodes CASTTLAGAHEQYF.

The J gene is TRBJ2-5, the V gene TRBV25-1, with 10 bases fitting TRBD1. After removal of 2 bases from V and 2 bases from J, the junction contained 8 bases not matched to a gene. This CDR3 comprises 17 residues. Looked up from germline, CDR1 is MGHDK and CDR2 is SYGVNS. DNA for the CDR3: TGTGCCAGCAGTGAAGGGACAGGGGTCCCCTTACAAGAGACCCAGTACTTC. This codes for CASSEGTGVPLQETQYF.

The chain combines TRBV11-2 with TRBJ2-4; 7 positions agree with TRBD1. Germline CDR1 and CDR2: SGHAT and FQNNGV. This CDR3 is built from 15 residues. The ends lost 3 bases at V and 8 bases at J; junction bases unmatched: 10. CDR3 protein: CASSLRRDSVDIQYF. CDR3 DNA sequence: TGTGCCAGCAGCTTGCGCCGGGACAGCGTGGACATTCAGTACTTC.

This clone was picked up one time. The chain uses TRBV9 and TRBJ2-7; D perhaps matches TRBD1 (6 bases). Germline-derived CDR1 and CDR2 are SGDLS and YYNGEE. V shed 2 bases and J shed 1 base, with 7 bases lying between them. The CDR3 has 13 residues. CDR3 in amino acids: CASSVTGSYEQYF. The CDR3 nucleotides read TGTGCCAGCAGCGTGACAGGTTCCTACGAGCAGTACTTC.

V and J are TRBV10-3 and TRBJ2-1, with D tentatively TRBD1 (5 bases). The CDR3 extends over 17 amino acids. Germline-derived CDR1 and CDR2 are ENHRY and SYGVKD. Between the trimmed V and J ends, which lost 5 bases and 2 bases, there was a span of 19 bases. CDR3 sequence (DNA): TGTGCCATCAGTAATAAAGATCCAGCACAGGCCTACAATGAGCAGTTCTTC. Its protein is CAISNKDPAQAYNEQFF.

This clone appeared a few times. The chain links TRBV15 to TRBJ1-1, with a weak D call TRBD1 (5 bases). The V gene lost 1 base and the J gene lost 1 base, with 10 bases spanning the gap. There are 15 residues in the CDR3. CDR1 is LNHNV and CDR2 is YYDKDF in the germline V gene (reference sequence). The CDR3, as DNA: TGTGCCACCAGCAGAGTGGCCAGGGCGAACACTGAAGCTTTCTTT. It encodes CATSRVARANTEAFF.

This rearrangement joins TRBV24-1 to TRBJ2-1, with TRBD2 identical over 15 bases. Germline V gene lookup returns CDR1 KGHDR and CDR2 SFDVKD. V shed 2 bases, J shed 11 bases, and the junction held 6 bases outside the gene matches. The length of the CDR3 is 16 residues. The CDR3 loop is CATSDWLGTSGGKQFF. As DNA, the CDR3 is TGTGCCACCAGTGATTGGTTGGGGACTAGCGGGGGGAAGCAGTTCTTC.

This clone was found once. The J gene is TRBJ2-7, the V gene TRBV4-1; 12 positions agree with TRBD2. Looked up from germline, CDR1 is MGHRA and CDR2 is YSYEKL. The length of the CDR3 is 16 residues. The junction had 1 base not matched to a gene; V was cut back by 1 base and J by 0 bases. CDR3 residues: CASSQGTSGNSYEQYF. DNA of the CDR3: TGCGCCAGCAGCCAAGGGACTAGCGGGAACTCCTACGAGCAGTACTTC.

V is TRBV7-3 and J is TRBJ2-6; possibly TRBD2 for D (5 bases). This CDR3 contains 13 residues. Trimming stripped 10 bases from V and 2 bases from J, with 9 bases between. Germline assignment: CDR1 SGHTA and CDR2 FQGTGA. CDR3 nucleotide sequence: TGTGCCACCGGGGAAGCTGGGGCCAACGTCCTGACTTTC. It encodes CATGEAGANVLTF.

This rearrangement joins TRBV30 to TRBJ2-5, with 9 positions matching TRBD2. V trimming: 2 bases; J trimming: 5 bases; junction bases outside the gene matches: 9. CDR1 and CDR2 from the germline V gene are GTSNPN and SVGIG (reference sequence). This CDR3 has 15 residues. The CDR3 loop reads CAWSSLAGTGETQYF. The DNA of the CDR3 is TGTGCCTGGAGTTCCCTAGCGGGGACCGGTGAGACCCAGTACTTC.

V is TRBV5-1 and J is TRBJ2-7, with a tentative D call TRBD1 (5 bases). Per the germline V gene, CDR1 is SGHRS and CDR2 is YFSETQ. The CDR3 spans 13 residues. The V gene lost 4 bases and the J gene lost 2 bases, with 10 bases spanning the gap. The DNA for the CDR3 is TGCGCCAGCAGCCCTACAGGACCCTACGAGCAGTACTTC. Its protein product is CASSPTGPYEQYF. Full variable domain (outside the CDR3, taken from reference TRBV5-1 and TRBJ2-7): KAGVTQTPRYLIKTRGQQVTLSCSPISGHRSVSWYQQTPGQGLQFLFEYFSETQRNKGNFPGRFSGRQFSNSRSEMNVSTLELGDSALYLCASSPTGPYEQYFGPGTRLTVT.

In this sample, this clone turned up once. J is TRBJ2-7 and V is TRBV27, with TRBD1 matching over 7 bases. The CDR3 has 16 amino acids. Germline V gene data show CDR1 as MNHEY and CDR2 as SMNVEV (reference sequence). J lost 3 bases, V lost 0 bases, and 8 bases had no gene match. DNA for the CDR3: TGTGCCAGCAGTTTATCAATCAGACAGGGAAGCTACGAGCAGTACTTC. Its translation: CASSLSIRQGSYEQYF.

The chain uses TRBV7-2 and TRBJ2-1; 10 bases align to TRBD1. The junction had 8 bases not matched to a gene; V was cut back by 4 bases and J by 8 bases. Germline CDR1 SGHTA, CDR2 FQGNSA. CDR3 size: 15 residues. CDR3 sequence: CASSSLTGGAYEQFF. Here the CDR3 DNA reads TGTGCCAGCAGCTCACTGACAGGGGGCGCCTATGAGCAGTTCTTC. The whole variable domain, filled in from reference TRBV7-2 and TRBJ2-1, reads GAGVSQSPSNKVTEKGKDVELRCDPISGHTALYWYRQSLGQGLEFLIYFQGNSAPDKSGLPSDRFSAERTGGSVSTLTIQRTQQEDSAVYLCASSSLTGGAYEQFFGPGTRLTVL.

V usage is TRBV7-2 and J usage is TRBJ2-1; D not resolved. V dropped 4 bases and J dropped 1 base, with 11 bases sitting between them. Germline V lookup: CDR1 SGHTA, CDR2 FQGNSA. CDR3 length: 15 amino acids. The CDR3 nucleotides read TGTGCCAGCAGCTCTAGTTACGGGTCCTACAATGAGCAGTTCTTC. Translated, it gives CASSSSYGSYNEQFF.

The CDR3 DNA sequence: TGTGCCAGCAGTGAATTCGCGGGAGGGGCCCAAGAGACCCAGTACTTC. Encoded protein: CASSEFAGGAQETQYF. The chain links TRBV25-1 to TRBJ2-5; 9 nucleotides agree with TRBD2. Germline values: CDR1 MGHDK, CDR2 SYGVNS. This CDR3 region has 16 residues. Trimming cost V 1 base and J 1 base; bases outside gene matches: 4.

CDR3 region: CASSLWGPDTQYF. DNA for the CDR3: TGTGCCAGCAGTCTCTGGGGCCCAGATACGCAGTATTTT. V is TRBV7-2 and J is TRBJ2-3; possibly TRBD1 for D (5 bases). CDR3 length equals 13 residues. Between the trimmed V and J ends, which lost 6 bases and 4 bases, there was a span of 11 bases. Germline loops: CDR1 SGHTA, CDR2 FQGNSA. The full variable domain, rest sourced from reference TRBV7-2 and TRBJ2-3, is GAGVSQSPSNKVTEKGKDVELRCDPISGHTALYWYRQSLGQGLEFLIYFQGNSAPDKSGLPSDRFSAERTGGSVSTLTIQRTQQEDSAVYLCASSLWGPDTQYFGPGTRLTVL.

The rearrangement links TRBV4-2 to TRBJ2-7, with 10 bases aligning to TRBD2. This CDR3 comprises 15 residues. V lost 1 base to trimming and J lost 3 bases; unmatched junction nucleotides: 3. Germline CDR1 and CDR2: LGHNA and YNFKEQ. The CDR3 DNA follows: TGTGCCAGCAGCCAAGTAGCGGGGGGAGTCTACGAGCAGTACTTC. It translates to CASSQVAGGVYEQYF.

The chain combines TRBV30 with TRBJ2-1; D ambiguous. Per the germline V gene, CDR1 is GTSNPN and CDR2 is SVGIG (reference sequence). V was pared by 2 bases and J by 0 bases, with 11 bases between. The CDR3 extends over 15 amino acids. CDR3: CAWSLGLSSYNEQFF. CDR3 sequence (DNA): TGTGCCTGGAGTTTGGGCCTCAGCTCCTACAATGAGCAGTTCTTC.

This sequence joins TRBV3-1 (or the pseudogene TRBV3-2) and TRBJ2-5; 10 bases map to TRBD1. V shed 1 base and J 8 bases; nucleotides not matched to a gene: 1. There are 13 residues in the CDR3. Germline V lookup: CDR1 LGHDT, CDR2 YNNKEL (reference sequence). The CDR3 protein is CASSQGTGGTQYF. The CDR3 DNA sequence: TGTGCCAGCAGCCAAGGGACAGGGGGTACCCAGTACTTC.

This chain connects TRBV7-8 to TRBJ2-7; 11 nucleotides line up with TRBD2. Germline trimming cut 9 bases from V and 7 bases from J; bases unmatched to any gene: 5. The germline gives CDR1 SGHVS, CDR2 FQNEAQ. The CDR3 runs 12 residues. The CDR3, as DNA: TGTGCCAGTACTAGCGGGAGTATGGAGCAGTACTTC. Protein product: CASTSGSMEQYF.

V is TRBV28 and J is TRBJ1-4; 8 bases fit TRBD1. The CDR3 has 15 amino acids. The germline CDR1 and CDR2 sequences are MDHEN and SYDVKM. The junction had 11 bases not matched to a gene; V was cut back by 4 bases and J by 10 bases. As DNA, the CDR3 is TGTGCCAGCAGTTCCTCGACAGGGGCTTTGCTAAAACTGTTTTTT. This sequence encodes CASSSSTGALLKLFF.

The genes are TRBV19 and TRBJ2-6; maybe TRBD2 (6 bases). The CDR3 is 15 residues long. Germline V gene data show CDR1 as LNHDA and CDR2 as SQIVND (reference sequence). V dropped 2 bases and J dropped 2 bases, with 7 bases sitting between them. The CDR3 nucleotides are TGTGCCAGTAGTATATGGGGGGCTGGGGCCAACGTCCTGACTTTC. It yields the protein CASSIWGAGANVLTF.

The rearrangement joins TRBV24-1 to TRBJ2-3, with 9 bases that match TRBD1. V gave up 4 bases and J gave up 4 bases; unmatched junction bases: 8. CDR1 is KGHDR and CDR2 is SFDVKD in the germline V gene. The CDR3 is 16 residues long. The CDR3, as DNA: TGTGCCACCAGTGACCCGGGACAGGGTAGCGCAGATACGCAGTATTTT. It is translated as CATSDPGQGSADTQYF.

This clone was detected once. The chain couples TRBV29-1 to TRBJ1-2, with TRBD1 as a possible D gene (5 bases). Germline V gives CDR1 SQVTM, CDR2 ANQGSEA. The CDR3 consists of 13 residues. Trimming shortened V by 5 bases and J by 4 bases, and 14 bases separated the two germline ends. The CDR3 here is CSVHLGGIYGYTF. The CDR3 DNA reads as TGCAGCGTTCATTTGGGGGGGATCTATGGCTACACCTTC. The entire variable domain, with the rest obtained from reference TRBV29-1 and TRBJ1-2, is as follows: SAVISQKPSRDICQRGTSLTIQCQVDSQVTMMFWYRQQPGQSLTLIATANQGSEATYESGFVIDKFPISRPNLTFSTLTVSNMSPEDSSIYLCSVHLGGIYGYTFGSGTRLTVV.

This chain connects TRBV10-3 to TRBJ1-5, with a possible D match to TRBD1 (5 bases). V gave up 2 bases and J gave up 3 bases, with 11 bases separating them. The V gene's germline CDR1 is ENHRY and CDR2 SYGVKD. This CDR3 spans 15 amino acids. The CDR3 loop reads CAISEDTGPNQPQHF. In DNA form, the CDR3 reads TGTGCCATCAGTGAGGACACAGGCCCCAATCAGCCCCAGCATTTT.

The chain combines TRBV7-3 with TRBJ2-1, with 15 bases fitting TRBD2. Per the germline V gene, CDR1 is SGHTA and CDR2 is FQGTGA. The CDR3 spans 14 residues. V shed 5 bases, J shed 7 bases, and the junction held 0 bases outside the gene matches. Written as DNA, the CDR3 is TGTGCCAGCAGCGGGACTAGCGGGAGGAATGAGCAGTTCTTC. It specifies CASSGTSGRNEQFF.

The rearrangement uses TRBV4-1 and TRBJ2-3; weak D call: TRBD1 (5 bases). CDR3 length equals 15 residues. Trimming pared 0 bases from V and 2 bases from J, leaving 9 bases between. In germline, CDR1 is MGHRA, CDR2 YSYEKL. The CDR3 here is CASSQDPRATDTQYF. CDR3 coding DNA: TGCGCCAGCAGCCAAGATCCCAGGGCCACAGATACGCAGTATTTT.

The V and J genes are TRBV4-2 and TRBJ2-5; D might be TRBD2 (5 bases). V lost 0 bases and J lost 1, with 9 bases in between. From germline, CDR1 is LGHNA and CDR2 YNFKEQ. This CDR3 comprises 15 residues. CDR3: CASSQDRTSQETQYF. CDR3 in DNA: TGTGCCAGCAGCCAAGATCGGACTTCCCAAGAGACCCAGTACTTC.

This chain uses TRBV19 with TRBJ2-1; D not resolved. The CDR3 is 14 amino acids. CDR1 is LNHDA, CDR2 SQIVND, per germline (reference sequence). Trimming pared 3 bases from V and 1 base from J, leaving 7 bases between. For the CDR3, the DNA is TGTGCCAGTAGTATCGCACAGTCCTACAATGAGCAGTTCTTC. Protein sequence: CASSIAQSYNEQFF.

This clone occurred a few times. The chain employs TRBV6-2 or TRBV6-3 and TRBJ1-5; D is uncertain. Per germline, CDR1 MNHEY and CDR2 SVGEGT. The CDR3 sequence is 13 residues long. With 3 bases removed from V and 6 bases from J, the gap between germline ends came to 9 bases. The CDR3 DNA reads as TGTGCCAGCAGTTATGGTGAGGGTCAGCCCCAGCATTTT. The encoded protein is CASSYGEGQPQHF.